Only one count was recorded for the clone carrying this T cell receptor beta chain. The V gene lost 3 bases and the J gene lost 3 bases, with 4 bases spanning the gap. In germline, CDR1 is MDHEN, CDR2 SYDVKM. This CDR3 is 12 amino acids long. Recruited during active infection, patients (from Seattle) were subsequently followed longitudinally. Original processing methods: Estimation of nucleated cell counts relied on the amplification of reference gene primers. The data were produced by immunoSEQ multiplex PCR, yet TCRdb's version contains in-frame clones alone and is incomplete. That table furnishes V, J and clone size, whereas the DNA furnished D and trimming. This sample yields some 300,000 clones, of which about 90% are seen a single time; roughly 1% belongs to the top ten. The data belong to a study of blood T cell repertoires in COVID-19. Study-level information: Samples of COVID-19 (acute and convalescent) were obtained from the United States, Italy and Spain. Nucleic acid was either cDNA or gDNA, and it came from T cells, B-cell-depleted T cells, or PBMCs.

Sequencing used peripheral blood. This TCR derives from a woman aged 35 to 49 with COVID-19, enrolled during active disease. The genes are TRBV28 and TRBJ2-3; D is uncertain. CDR3 sequence (DNA): TGTGCCAGCAGTTTCTTTACAGATACGCAGTATTTT. It is translated as CASSFFTDTQYF.